A selection of T cell receptor beta chains follows, all from one sample in a study of Tregs in tolerant kidney transplant recipients. Clones were sequenced by immunoSEQ multiplex PCR, and TCRdb holds only the in-frame ones, with some missing. The sample holds more than 70,000 clones, roughly nine tenths seen once. The source was CD4+ T cells from blood (PBMCs), collected 24 months after the transplant. These receptors came from a human patient who received a combined kidney and bone marrow transplant. The T cells may come from the graft donor. The CDR3 runs from the conserved cysteine through the conserved F or W.

J	V	length	CDR3
TRBJ2-7	TRBV5-1	13	CASSLGQFSEQYF
TRBJ1-6	TRBV5-4	18	CASSSDPTGDRGSSPLHF
TRBJ2-6	TRBV28	19	CASSATPGQGGSGANVLTF
TRBJ2-5	TRBV5-1	19	CASSFTGTSGGWGLETQYF
TRBJ1-2	TRBV14	16	CASSQAGGDSNYGYTF
TRBJ2-1	TRBV6-1	14	CASSEYLGRFEQFF
.	TRBV23-1	17	CASSQLRRTGRPYEQYF
TRBJ2-7	TRBV11-2	14	CASNPLGQGYEQYF
TRBJ1-5	TRBV19	14	CASQSRGNWQPQHF
TRBJ1-2	TRBV15	14	CATSKSDKNYGYTF
TRBJ1-1	TRBV18	13	CASSPGTATEAFF
TRBJ2-7	TRBV9	18	CASSEGTSGGLYSYEQYF
TRBJ2-3	TRBV13	16	CASSPLMGQGSDTQYF
TRBJ1-4	TRBV7-6	17	CASSFGPTVSTNEKLFF
TRBJ2-5	TRBV11-3	15	CASSRRTGGDETQYF
TRBJ2-3	TRBV5-1	14	CASSLGPQGDTQYF
TRBJ2-1	TRBV9	15	CASSVGGLFSHEQFF
TRBJ1-6	TRBV28	16	CASIPGGYSYNSPLHF
TRBJ1-2	TRBV5-5	14	CASSGGGGNYGYTF
.	TRBV4-2	18	CASSRGAGGTLIFGEQYF
TRBJ1-2	TRBV9	14	CASSVSGANYGYTF
TRBJ1-1	TRBV6-1	13	CASCTGGFTEAFF
TRBJ1-1	TRBV28	18	CASSLPRGQRTMNTEAFF
TRBJ2-7	TRBV18	15	CASSRTGTGAYEQYF
TRBJ2-3	TRBV18	14	CASSPTGLTDTQYF
TRBJ2-3	TRBV27	18	CASSSTYPYQGADDTQYF
TRBJ2-5	TRBV7-2	16	CASSLARGSGRYREYF
TRBJ1-5	TRBV9	14	CASSVGQGYQPQHF
TRBJ1-4	TRBV7-9	16	CASSARQGSSNEKLFF
TRBJ2-3	TRBV6-6	13	CASSYGGTDTQYF
TRBJ1-2	TRBV27	13	CASSSSGGYGYTF
TRBJ1-1	TRBV30	13	CAWSVGADFEAFF
TRBJ2-1	TRBV11-3	15	CASSLGGLDYNEQFF
TRBJ2-5	TRBV2	12	CASSRLLETQYF
TRBJ1-2	TRBV4-3	16	CASSRAGGAENYGYTF
TRBJ1-6	TRBV28	15	CASSFAGLNNSPLHF
TRBJ2-7	TRBV6-1	14	CASSSDWGSYEQYF
TRBJ1-2	TRBV11-2	17	CASSFVGGSGVYYGYTF
TRBJ2-7	TRBV27	17	CASSYRLAGGPNHEQYF
TRBJ1-2	TRBV7-9	16	CASSLATQGGGYGYTF
TRBJ2-3	TRBV5-6	12	CASSLAGQTQYF
.	TRBV2	14	CASMLGRPSYEQYF
TRBJ2-7	TRBV19	17	CASSPPYGRGRHYEQYF
TRBJ2-2	TRBV7-6	16	CASSLTGGAGTGELFF
TRBJ1-4	TRBV11-3	11	CASSLTGKLFF
TRBJ1-4	TRBV13	14	CASNLGGTNEKLFF
TRBJ1-1	TRBV19	14	CASSQGAGNTEAFF
TRBJ2-2	TRBV9	13	CASSPSVAGELFF
TRBJ2-7	TRBV29-1	12	CSVSGVIDEQYF
TRBJ2-7	TRBV5-1	14	CASSLDRGPGEQYF